This T cell receptor beta chain was identified in a study of blood T cells in healthy people across ages (dated by TCRdb to about 2015). Background on the whole study: In model experiments, template switching captured roughly one uniquely barcoded TCR beta cDNA molecule for every two T cells. Four age groups were formed from the donors: young (average about 17 years), middle-aged (approximately 39), aged (more than 55) and long-lived (more than 75). Using deep sequencing normalized with unique cDNA molecular identifiers, the study measured how TCR beta repertoire diversity changes with age. For two donors (one aged 18 to 29 and one aged 80 or older), the study analyzed two additional independent replicas of 1 million unique cDNA reads from the same blood draw. Donors of different ages were randomly distributed across sequencing lanes to avoid experimental bias.

Receptors were amplified or captured by 5' RACE. The run used an Illumina HiSeq 2500. A second roughly 6 to 12 cycle PCR used a sample-barcoded 5' primer and a J-beta primer mix. Each TCR beta cDNA molecule received a unique molecular identifier from a template-switch 5' adaptor carrying 12 random nucleotides. At least 2.5 million CDR3-containing paired-end reads were obtained from each sample. First-strand cDNA synthesis was performed from all RNA using the Mint cDNA synthesis kit, with priming by a TRBC-specific oligonucleotide. After uracil-DNA glycosylase treatment, a first 18-cycle PCR used universal primers M1SS and BC2_uni_R on all cDNA. The paper's processing steps were these. For normalization, 1 million high-quality reads were randomly selected from each sample, with every read carrying a distinct molecular identifier. Instead of being binned into consensus sequences, reads that shared molecular identifiers were thrown out. MiTCR, with a Q25 quality threshold and the strictest error-elimination algorithm, was used for CDR3 identification, clonotype clustering and error correction. Lower-bound total TCR beta diversity was estimated with a nonparametric unseen species model using Euler transformation. In TCRdb, the public reads were trimmed at Q25 with fastp and aligned with MiXCR, with productive beta chains retained. Under each unique CDR3 protein, matching rows form one entry showing the most common genes and DNA. TCRdb's processing, not the authors' own work, is the source of the V and J calls. The sample table contains hundreds of thousands of distinct CDR3 sequences; only one count was recorded for roughly 26% of them. The ten most abundant clones make up 25% to 35% of the sample.

General findings and caveats noted by the study authors: The percentage of naive T cells measured by flow cytometry correlated strongly with observed TCR beta diversity. Bulk unsorted PBMC profiling prevented conclusive comparison of naive and antigen-experienced compartments. Compared with the aged group, the long-lived group had more naive CD4+ T cells, fewer expanded clones and increased TCR diversity, a pattern suggesting age selection. Because the CMV infection status of the donors was unknown, age-related changes in expanded clonotypes may potentially have been confounded. Observed TCR beta diversity per million T cells fell roughly linearly with age, and a significant reduction was already apparent by age roughly 40. Estimates of total diversity from one million sequenced T cells were regarded as lower bounds and underestimates.

Taken from cysteine to phenylalanine, the CDR3 has 15 residues. Only CDR3 DNA is held: 45 bases, read in frame from base 1. The V end loses 3 bases and the J end loses 1 base, and a stretch of 9 bases separates them. In the germline V gene, CDR1 corresponds to ENHRY and CDR2 to SYGVKD. Donors were under 40 systemically healthy Caucasian individuals from Russia aged about 6 to 100 years. Approximately 11 milliliters of peripheral blood were drawn from each donor into EDTA-treated Vacutainer tubes. PBMCs were isolated by Ficoll-Paque density-gradient centrifugation, with at least 6 million obtained per sample. Total RNA was extracted from PBMCs with Trizol reagent, with at least 6 micrograms obtained per sample. For every donor, an aliquot of PBMCs went through flow cytometry to measure the percentages of naive CD45RAhigh/CD27high T cells. The sample holds a few counts of this clonotype. The specificity of this receptor is unknown. No base quality values were provided; no much bigger clone lies one nucleotide off.

The sequence is built from TRBV10-3 and TRBJ2-2; the D segment cannot be called with confidence. The clonotype originates from a woman aged 70-85 years in good health. Sequencing was done on a sample of blood. CDR3 reads: CAISDLARNTGELFF. The DNA is TGTGCCATCAGTGATTTAGCACGGAACACCGGGGAGCTGTTTTTT.